The 20 T cell receptor beta chains listed next were all sequenced from one sample in a study of chemoradiotherapy in HPV16-positive cancers. Generated by immunoSEQ multiplex PCR, the TCRdb table keeps only in-frame clones and is missing some. There are about 20,000 clones in the sample; over 85% occur only once, and roughly a sixth lies in the top ten. The sequencing used blood, collected from a patient who underwent chemoradiotherapy. The receptors were gathered from a human donor with HPV-associated anogenital cancer.

The chain uses TRBV29-1 and TRBJ2-2; D is unresolved. V lost 8 bases to trimming and J lost 1 base, with 8 bases between them. The CDR3 spans 12 residues. CDR1 is SQVTM, CDR2 ANQGSEA, per germline. DNA for the CDR3: TGCAGCTCGTACAAGAACACCGGGGAGCTGTTTTTT. Amino acid sequence: CSSYKNTGELFF.

The V call is TRBV6-4, the J call TRBJ2-3; TRBD1 is a possible D gene (6 bases). Germline lookup yields CDR1 MRHNA and CDR2 SNTAGT. This CDR3 comprises 15 residues. Trimming shortened V by 0 bases and J by 6 bases, and 13 bases separated the two germline ends. CDR3 nucleotide sequence: TGTGCCAGCAGTGACTCTAGGGGGTCATCCGATACGCAGTATTTT. This encodes CASSDSRGSSDTQYF.

The rearrangement joins TRBV6-5 to TRBJ2-7, with D possibly being TRBD1 (5 bases). In germline, CDR1 is MNHEY, CDR2 SVGAGI. V was trimmed by 6 bases and J by 2 bases, leaving 14 bases between them. The CDR3 has 14 amino acids. The CDR3 DNA reads TGTGCCAGCAGGTTAGGACAAGGAACCTACGAGCAGTACTTC. Its protein is CASRLGQGTYEQYF.

Notes on this clone: Other DNA sequences from this sample encode an identical CDR3 as well. The V and J genes are TRBV6-5 and TRBJ1-1, with D hard to call. Germline assignment: CDR1 MNHEY and CDR2 SVGAGI. The CDR3 is made up of 12 amino acids. Trimming took 6 bases from V and 2 from J, leaving 7 bases between them. The CDR3 nucleotides are TGTGCCAGCAGGAGACCCAACACTGAAGCTTTCTTT. Amino acids: CASRRPNTEAFF.

The genes are TRBV6-6 and TRBJ2-5; D is undetermined. The germline CDR1 and CDR2 sequences are MNHNY and SVGAGI (reference sequence). The V gene lost 0 bases and the J gene lost 2 bases, with 10 bases spanning the gap. The CDR3 covers 15 residues. CDR3 sequence reads: CASSYSGGTQETQYF. CDR3 coding DNA: TGTGCCAGCAGTTACTCAGGCGGAACTCAAGAGACCCAGTACTTC.

This chain links TRBV6-5 with TRBJ1-3, with 9 bases fitting TRBD1. J lost 2 bases, V lost 6 bases, and 2 bases had no gene match. CDR3 size: 14 residues. Germline V gene data show CDR1 as MNHEY and CDR2 as SVGAGI. CDR3 region: CASRGQGTGNTIYF. The DNA for the CDR3 is TGTGCCAGCAGGGGACAGGGCACTGGAAACACCATATATTTT.

This sequence joins TRBV10-3 and TRBJ2-1; unclear D gene. The CDR3 loop spans 12 amino acids. Germline CDR1 ENHRY, CDR2 SYGVKD. Trimming left V 2 bases short and J 4 bases short, with 3 bases between. CDR3 sequence: CAISEGYNEQFF. CDR3 bases: TGTGCCATCAGTGAGGGATACAATGAGCAGTTCTTC.

V and J are TRBV5-4 and TRBJ1-2, with D perhaps matching TRBD1 (5 bases). The germline gives CDR1 SGHNT, CDR2 YYREEE (reference sequence). The CDR3 runs to 14 residues. Between the trimmed V and J ends, which lost 0 bases and 5 bases, there was a span of 11 bases. The CDR3 protein is CASSLGGGIYGYTF. CDR3 coding DNA: TGTGCCAGCAGCTTGGGGGGCGGGATTTATGGCTACACCTTC.

The chain carries TRBV29-1 and TRBJ2-1; 12 nucleotides agree with TRBD2. The CDR3 runs to 16 residues. V trimming: 6 bases; J trimming: 6 bases; junction bases outside the gene matches: 12. Germline loops: CDR1 SQVTM, CDR2 ANQGSEA. Here the CDR3 DNA reads TGCAGCGTGCGGACTAGCGGGATTCGGATGGGCAATGAGCAGTTCTTC. Its protein is CSVRTSGIRMGNEQFF.

The V call is TRBV5-1, the J call TRBJ2-1; 7 positions match TRBD2. CDR3 length equals 15 residues. V dropped 8 bases and J dropped 2; count of bases not matched to a gene: 10. Germline CDR1 is SGHRS and CDR2 is YFSETQ. As DNA, the CDR3 is TGCGCCAGTACGGCCAGCGGGAACACCTACAATGAGCAGTTCTTC. It yields the protein CASTASGNTYNEQFF.

V and J are TRBV6-5 and TRBJ1-3; 9 nucleotides line up with TRBD1. Germline CDR1 MNHEY, CDR2 SVGAGI. The CDR3 spans 15 residues. V shed 5 bases and J 1 base; nucleotides not matched to a gene: 3. Written as DNA, the CDR3 is TGTGCCAGCAGTAGGGGACAGGGTTCTGGAAACACCATATATTTT. Protein sequence: CASSRGQGSGNTIYF.

This clone was observed a few times. The chain is built from TRBV5-4 and TRBJ1-1; D is possibly TRBD1 (6 bases). Trimming pared 4 bases from V and 13 bases from J, leaving 26 bases between. The CDR3 runs 15 residues. CDR1 SGHNT and CDR2 YYREEE come from the germline V gene (reference sequence). CDR3 bases: TGTGCCAGCAGCAACCCTTTGGGCAGGGGAGGTAAGGTTTTCTTT. As protein: CASSNPLGRGGKVFF.

The chain couples TRBV6-1 to TRBJ1-5; 7 nucleotides agree with TRBD1. The germline V gene encodes CDR1 MNHNS and CDR2 SASEGT. This CDR3 region has 15 residues. V shed 2 bases, J shed 5 bases, and the junction held 6 bases outside the gene matches. This CDR3 reads CASSERQTGYQPQHF. CDR3 in DNA: TGTGCCAGCAGTGAAAGGCAGACAGGGTATCAGCCCCAGCATTTT.

The chain carries TRBV2 and TRBJ2-1; no clear D gene. The CDR3 runs to 11 residues. Trimming removed 6 bases from V and 10 bases from J, with 10 bases in between. Germline V gene data show CDR1 as SNHLY and CDR2 as FYNNEI. The CDR3 nucleotides are TGTGCCAGCAGCGGAACGTGGGAGCAGTTCTTC. This gives the protein CASSGTWEQFF. The entire variable domain, with the rest obtained from reference TRBV2 and TRBJ2-1, is as follows: EPEVTQTPSHQVTQMGQEVILRCVPISNHLYFYWYRQILGQKVEFLVSFYNNEISEKSEIFDDQFSVERPDGSNFTLKIRSTKLEDSAMYFCASSGTWEQFFGPGTRLTVL.

This chain joins TRBV7-2 and TRBJ2-7; 10 nucleotides line up with TRBD2. The J segment lost 3 bases and the V segment lost 2 bases, leaving 4 bases of the junction unmatched. This CDR3 is built from 15 residues. Germline V gives CDR1 SGHTA, CDR2 FQGNSA. The CDR3, as DNA: TGTGCCAGCAGCTTATCAGTAGCGGGGGGCTACGAGCAGTACTTC. This codes for CASSLSVAGGYEQYF.

The genes are TRBV10-3 and TRBJ2-7; TRBD2 might be the D (6 bases). This CDR3 comprises 14 residues. The germline V gene encodes CDR1 ENHRY and CDR2 SYGVKD. V shed 2 bases and J shed 3 bases, with 11 bases lying between them. CDR3 loop: CAISEGGRNYEQYF. Here the CDR3 DNA reads TGTGCCATCAGTGAGGGAGGGAGAAACTACGAGCAGTACTTC.

The chain recombines TRBV2 with TRBJ2-5; D gene uncertain. Germline values: CDR1 SNHLY, CDR2 FYNNEI. CDR3 length: 14 amino acids. V lost 3 bases to trimming and J lost 1 base, with 9 bases between them. The CDR3 DNA follows: TGTGCCAGCAGTGATGGGCTTATCCAAGAGACCCAGTACTTC. Protein: CASSDGLIQETQYF.

In nucleotides, the CDR3 is TGTGCCAGCAGCTTAGACTCACTAACAGCCATGAACACTGAAGCTTTCTTT. Its translation is CASSLDSLTAMNTEAFF. The chain couples TRBV7-2 to TRBJ1-1; no reliable D call. This CDR3 is built from 17 residues. Trimming left V 1 base short and J 0 bases short, with 15 bases between. The V gene's germline CDR1 is SGHTA and CDR2 FQGNSA.

This clone was observed a handful of times. The V gene is TRBV29-1, the J gene TRBJ1-2; perhaps TRBD1 as D (6 bases). Trimming stripped 2 bases from V and 5 bases from J, with 9 bases between. Per germline, CDR1 SQVTM and CDR2 ANQGSEA. This CDR3 has 12 amino acids. The CDR3: CSVERGSYGYTF. Here the CDR3 DNA reads TGCAGCGTTGAAAGGGGGAGTTATGGCTACACCTTC.

The rearrangement links TRBV7-2 to TRBJ2-5; D unresolved. Germline CDR1 SGHTA, CDR2 FQGNSA. CDR3 length equals 14 residues. V lost 5 bases and J lost 7, with 17 bases in between. The DNA for the CDR3 is TGTGCCAGCAGCCCCCGGGCAGCTTTAGGGACCCAGTACTTC. It codes for CASSPRAALGTQYF.